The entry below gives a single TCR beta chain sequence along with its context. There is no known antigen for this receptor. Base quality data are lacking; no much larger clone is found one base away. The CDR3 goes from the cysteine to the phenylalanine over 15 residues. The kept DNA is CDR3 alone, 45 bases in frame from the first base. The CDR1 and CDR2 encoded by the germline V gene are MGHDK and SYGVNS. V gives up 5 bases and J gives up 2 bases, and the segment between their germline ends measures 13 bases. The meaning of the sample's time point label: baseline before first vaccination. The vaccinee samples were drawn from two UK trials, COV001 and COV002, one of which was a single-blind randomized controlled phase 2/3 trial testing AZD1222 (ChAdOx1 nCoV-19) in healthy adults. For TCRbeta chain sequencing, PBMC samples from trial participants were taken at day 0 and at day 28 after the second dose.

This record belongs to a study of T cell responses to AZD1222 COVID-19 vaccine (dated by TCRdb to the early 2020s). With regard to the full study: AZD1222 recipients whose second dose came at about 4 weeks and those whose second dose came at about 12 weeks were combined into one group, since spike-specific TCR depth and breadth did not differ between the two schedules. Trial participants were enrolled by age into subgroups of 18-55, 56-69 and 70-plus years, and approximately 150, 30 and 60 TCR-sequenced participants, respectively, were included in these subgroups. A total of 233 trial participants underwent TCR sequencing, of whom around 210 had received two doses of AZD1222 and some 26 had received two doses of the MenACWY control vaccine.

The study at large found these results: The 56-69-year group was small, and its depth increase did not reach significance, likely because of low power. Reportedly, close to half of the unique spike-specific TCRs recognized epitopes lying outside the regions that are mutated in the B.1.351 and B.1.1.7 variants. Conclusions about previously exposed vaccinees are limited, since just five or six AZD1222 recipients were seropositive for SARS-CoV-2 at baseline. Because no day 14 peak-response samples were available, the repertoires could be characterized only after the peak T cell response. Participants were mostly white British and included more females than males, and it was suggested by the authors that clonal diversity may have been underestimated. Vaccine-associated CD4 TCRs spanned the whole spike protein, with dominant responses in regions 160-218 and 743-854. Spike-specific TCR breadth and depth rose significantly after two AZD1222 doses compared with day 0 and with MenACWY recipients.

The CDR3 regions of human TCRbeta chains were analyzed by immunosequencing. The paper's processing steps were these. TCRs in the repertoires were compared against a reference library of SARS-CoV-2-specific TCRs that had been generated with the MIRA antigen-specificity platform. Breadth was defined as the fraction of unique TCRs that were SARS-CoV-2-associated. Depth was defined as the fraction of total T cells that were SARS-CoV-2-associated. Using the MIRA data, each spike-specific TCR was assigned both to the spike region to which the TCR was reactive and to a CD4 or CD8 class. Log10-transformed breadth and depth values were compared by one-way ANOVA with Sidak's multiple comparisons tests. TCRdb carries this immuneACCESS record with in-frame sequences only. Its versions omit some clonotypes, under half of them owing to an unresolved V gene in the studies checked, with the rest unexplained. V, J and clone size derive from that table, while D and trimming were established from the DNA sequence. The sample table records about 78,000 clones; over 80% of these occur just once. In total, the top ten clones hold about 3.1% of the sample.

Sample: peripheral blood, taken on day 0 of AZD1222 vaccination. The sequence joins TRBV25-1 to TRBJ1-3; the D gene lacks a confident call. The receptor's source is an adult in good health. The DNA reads TGTGCCAGCAGTCATAGCGGGTTGGCTGGAAACACCATATATTTT. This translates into CASSHSGLAGNTIYF.